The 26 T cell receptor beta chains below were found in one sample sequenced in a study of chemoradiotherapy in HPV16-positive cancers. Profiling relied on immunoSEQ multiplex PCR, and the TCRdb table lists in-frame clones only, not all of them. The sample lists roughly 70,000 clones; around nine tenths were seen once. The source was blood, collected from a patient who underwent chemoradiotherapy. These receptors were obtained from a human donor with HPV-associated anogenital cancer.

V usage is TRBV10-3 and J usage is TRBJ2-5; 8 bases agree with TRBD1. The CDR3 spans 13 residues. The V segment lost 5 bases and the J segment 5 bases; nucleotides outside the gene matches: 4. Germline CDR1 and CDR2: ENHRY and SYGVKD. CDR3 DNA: TGTGCCATCAGTCAGGGGGCAGGCGAGACCCAGTACTTC. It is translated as CAISQGAGETQYF.

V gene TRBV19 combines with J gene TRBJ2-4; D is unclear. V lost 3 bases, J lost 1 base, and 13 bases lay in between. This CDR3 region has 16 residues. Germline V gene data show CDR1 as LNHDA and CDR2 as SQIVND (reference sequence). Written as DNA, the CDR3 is TGTGCCAGTAGTATTGGGTGGAGTATCGCCAAAAACATTCAGTACTTC. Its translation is CASSIGWSIAKNIQYF.

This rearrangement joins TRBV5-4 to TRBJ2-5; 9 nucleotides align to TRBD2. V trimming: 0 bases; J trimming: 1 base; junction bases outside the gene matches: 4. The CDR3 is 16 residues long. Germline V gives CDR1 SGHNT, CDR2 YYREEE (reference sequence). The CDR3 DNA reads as TGTGCCAGCAGCTTGGATGGTAGCGGGGGCCAAGAGACCCAGTACTTC. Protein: CASSLDGSGGQETQYF.

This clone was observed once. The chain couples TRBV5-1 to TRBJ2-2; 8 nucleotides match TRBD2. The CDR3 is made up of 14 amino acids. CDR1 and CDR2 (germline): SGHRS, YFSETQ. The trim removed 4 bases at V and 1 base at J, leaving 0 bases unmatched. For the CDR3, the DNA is TGCGCCAGCAGCACTAGCGGGAACACCGGGGAGCTGTTTTTT. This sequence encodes CASSTSGNTGELFF.

CDR3 nucleotides: TGTGCCAGCAGTACCGCCGGGGTAGATACGCAGTATTTT. Residues: CASSTAGVDTQYF. V is TRBV27 and J is TRBJ2-3; maybe TRBD2 (5 bases). Trimming pared 5 bases from V and 5 bases from J, leaving 11 bases between. This CDR3 contains 13 residues. Germline V gives CDR1 MNHEY, CDR2 SMNVEV (reference sequence).

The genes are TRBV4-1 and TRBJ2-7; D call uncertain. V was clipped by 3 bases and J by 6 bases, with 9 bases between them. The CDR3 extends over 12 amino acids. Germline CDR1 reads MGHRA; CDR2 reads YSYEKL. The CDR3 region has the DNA TGCGCCAGCAGCCAGGACCTAGGCGAGCAGTACTTC. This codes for CASSQDLGEQYF.

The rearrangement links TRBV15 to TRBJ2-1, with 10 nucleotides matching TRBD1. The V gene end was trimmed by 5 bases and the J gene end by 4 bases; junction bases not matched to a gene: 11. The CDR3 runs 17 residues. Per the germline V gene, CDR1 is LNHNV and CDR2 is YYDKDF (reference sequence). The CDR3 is CATSETLGTGAYNEQFF. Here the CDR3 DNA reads TGTGCCACCAGCGAAACCCTCGGGACAGGGGCGTACAATGAGCAGTTCTTC. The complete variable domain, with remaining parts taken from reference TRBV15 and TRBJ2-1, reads DAMVIQNPRYQVTQFGKPVTLSCSQTLNHNVMYWYQQKSSQAPKLLFHYYDKDFNNEADTPDNFQSRRPNTSFCFLDIRSPGLGDTAMYLCATSETLGTGAYNEQFFGPGTRLTVL.

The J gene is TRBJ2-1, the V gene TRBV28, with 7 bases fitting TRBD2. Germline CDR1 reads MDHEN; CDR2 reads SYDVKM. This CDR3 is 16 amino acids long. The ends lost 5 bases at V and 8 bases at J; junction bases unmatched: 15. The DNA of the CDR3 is TGTGCCAGCAGTCCGCTAGCGGAGGGCCTTTTCGATGAGCAGTTCTTC. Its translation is CASSPLAEGLFDEQFF.

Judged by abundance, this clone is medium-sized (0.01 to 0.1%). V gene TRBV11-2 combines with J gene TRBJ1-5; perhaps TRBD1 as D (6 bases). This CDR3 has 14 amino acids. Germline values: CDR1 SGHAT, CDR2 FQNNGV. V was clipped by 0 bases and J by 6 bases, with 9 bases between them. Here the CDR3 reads CASSLDIQGQPQHF. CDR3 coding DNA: TGTGCCAGCAGCTTAGATATACAGGGTCAGCCCCAGCATTTT. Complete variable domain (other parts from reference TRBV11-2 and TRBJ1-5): EAGVAQSPRYKIIEKRQSVAFWCNPISGHATLYWYQQILGQGPKLLIQFQNNGVVDDSQLPKDRFSAERLKGVDSTLKIQPAKLEDSAVYLCASSLDIQGQPQHFGDGTRLSIL.

CDR3 DNA: TGTGCGAGCAGACCGAGACAGGGGGGGAATGAAAAACTGTTTTTT. Protein sequence: CASRPRQGGNEKLFF. V gene TRBV10-3 combines with J gene TRBJ1-4, with 9 bases fitting TRBD1. Germline CDR1 reads ENHRY; CDR2 reads SYGVKD. This CDR3 contains 15 residues.

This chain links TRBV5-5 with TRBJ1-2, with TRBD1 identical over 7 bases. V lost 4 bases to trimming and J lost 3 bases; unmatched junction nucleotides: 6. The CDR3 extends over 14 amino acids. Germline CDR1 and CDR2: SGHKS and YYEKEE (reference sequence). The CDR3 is CASSLQGIDYGYTF. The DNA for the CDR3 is TGTGCCAGCAGCCTACAGGGGATTGACTATGGCTACACCTTC.

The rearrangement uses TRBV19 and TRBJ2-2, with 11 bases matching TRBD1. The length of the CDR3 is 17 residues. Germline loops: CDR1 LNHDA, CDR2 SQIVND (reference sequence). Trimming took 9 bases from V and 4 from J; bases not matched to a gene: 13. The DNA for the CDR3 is TGTGCCAGCACCTGGTTACCGGGACAGGGGGGCACCGGGGAGCTGTTTTTT. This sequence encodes CASTWLPGQGGTGELFF.

CDR3 sequence (DNA): TGTGCCAGCAGCTTCTCTCTTAGCAATGAGCAGTTCTTC. This codes for CASSFSLSNEQFF. This chain links TRBV11-2 with TRBJ2-1; no clear D gene. Trimming took 3 bases from V and 6 from J, leaving 9 bases between them. This CDR3 has 13 amino acids. Germline V CDR1 and CDR2: SGHAT, FQNNGV.

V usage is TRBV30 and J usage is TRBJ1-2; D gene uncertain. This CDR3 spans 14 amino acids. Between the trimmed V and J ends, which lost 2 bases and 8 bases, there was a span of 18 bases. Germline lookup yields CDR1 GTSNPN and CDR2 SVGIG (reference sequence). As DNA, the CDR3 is TGTGCCTGGAGTCTCGAGGGCAGACTTTGGGGCTACACCTTC. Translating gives CAWSLEGRLWGYTF.

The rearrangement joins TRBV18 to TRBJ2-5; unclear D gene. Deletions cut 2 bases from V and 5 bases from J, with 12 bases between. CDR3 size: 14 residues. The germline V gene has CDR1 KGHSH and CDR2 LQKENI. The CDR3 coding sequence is TGTGCCAGCTCACCAGGTTCGATCCGGGAGACCCAGTACTTC. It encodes CASSPGSIRETQYF.

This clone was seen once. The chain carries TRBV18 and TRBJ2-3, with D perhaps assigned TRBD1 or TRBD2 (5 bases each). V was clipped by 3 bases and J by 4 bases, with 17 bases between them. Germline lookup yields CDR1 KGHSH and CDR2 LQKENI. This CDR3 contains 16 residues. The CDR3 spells CASSPGMLVGADTQYF. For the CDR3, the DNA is TGTGCCAGCTCACCTGGGATGCTGGTGGGGGCAGATACGCAGTATTTT.

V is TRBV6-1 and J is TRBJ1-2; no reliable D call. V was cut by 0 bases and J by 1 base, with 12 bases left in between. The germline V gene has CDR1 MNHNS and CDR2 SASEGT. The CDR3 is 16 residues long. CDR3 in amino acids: CASSEATGSFNYGYTF. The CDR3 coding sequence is TGTGCCAGCAGTGAAGCTACGGGAAGCTTTAACTATGGCTACACCTTC.

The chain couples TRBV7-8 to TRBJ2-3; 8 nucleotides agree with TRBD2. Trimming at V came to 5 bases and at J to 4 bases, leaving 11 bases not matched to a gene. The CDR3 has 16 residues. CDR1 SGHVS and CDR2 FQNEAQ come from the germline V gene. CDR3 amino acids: CASSPHLTGGADTQYF. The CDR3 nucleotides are TGTGCCAGCAGCCCCCACCTCACGGGGGGGGCAGATACGCAGTATTTT. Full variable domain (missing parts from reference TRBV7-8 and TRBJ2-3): GAGVSQSPRYKVAKRGQDVALRCDPISGHVSLFWYQQALGQGPEFLTYFQNEAQLDKSGLPSDRFFAERPEGSVSTLKIQRTQQEDSAVYLCASSPHLTGGADTQYFGPGTRLTVL.

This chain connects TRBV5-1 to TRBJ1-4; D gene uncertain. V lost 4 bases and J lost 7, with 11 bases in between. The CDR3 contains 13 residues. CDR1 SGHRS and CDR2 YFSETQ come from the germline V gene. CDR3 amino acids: CASSPVMGEKLFF. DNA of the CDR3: TGCGCCAGCAGCCCGGTAATGGGTGAAAAACTGTTTTTT.

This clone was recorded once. The CDR3 DNA follows: TGTGCCAGCAGCAGGGGACTAGCGGGAGGGATGGGGGAGCAGTACTTC. It yields the protein CASSRGLAGGMGEQYF. This chain links TRBV11-2 with TRBJ2-7; 16 bases fit TRBD2. Germline lookup yields CDR1 SGHAT and CDR2 FQNNGV. The V segment lost 5 bases and the J segment 7 bases; nucleotides outside the gene matches: 8. The CDR3 totals 16 residues.

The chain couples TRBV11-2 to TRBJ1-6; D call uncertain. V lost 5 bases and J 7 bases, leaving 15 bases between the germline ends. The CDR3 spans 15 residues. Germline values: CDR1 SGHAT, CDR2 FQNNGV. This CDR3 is CASSTPRDPNSPLHF. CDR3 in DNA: TGTGCCAGCAGCACACCCCGCGATCCCAATTCACCCCTCCACTTT.

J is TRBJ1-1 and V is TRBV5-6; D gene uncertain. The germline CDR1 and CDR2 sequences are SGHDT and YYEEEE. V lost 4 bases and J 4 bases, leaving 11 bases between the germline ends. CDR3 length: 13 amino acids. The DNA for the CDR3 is TGTGCCAGCAGCCGCCCCGCGGGCACTGAAGCTTTCTTT. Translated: CASSRPAGTEAFF. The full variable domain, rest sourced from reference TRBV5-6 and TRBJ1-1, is DAGVTQSPTHLIKTRGQQVTLRCSPKSGHDTVSWYQQALGQGPQFIFQYYEEEERQRGNFPDRFSGHQFPNYSSELNVNALLLGDSALYLCASSRPAGTEAFFGQGTRLTVV.

The CDR3 sequence: CATALGGGVEDEQYF. The CDR3 bases are TGTGCCACTGCCTTAGGGGGCGGGGTAGAGGACGAGCAGTACTTC. The J gene is TRBJ2-7, the V gene TRBV19; D is possibly TRBD1 (7 bases). Germline lookup yields CDR1 LNHDA and CDR2 SQIVND (reference sequence). CDR3 length: 15 amino acids. V dropped 10 bases and J dropped 5 bases, with 24 bases sitting between them.

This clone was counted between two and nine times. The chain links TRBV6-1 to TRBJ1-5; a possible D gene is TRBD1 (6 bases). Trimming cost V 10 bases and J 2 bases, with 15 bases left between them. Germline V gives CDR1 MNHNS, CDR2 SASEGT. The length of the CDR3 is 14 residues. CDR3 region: CAIRTGLGNQPQHF. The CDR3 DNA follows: TGTGCCATCCGAACAGGGTTAGGCAATCAGCCCCAGCATTTT.

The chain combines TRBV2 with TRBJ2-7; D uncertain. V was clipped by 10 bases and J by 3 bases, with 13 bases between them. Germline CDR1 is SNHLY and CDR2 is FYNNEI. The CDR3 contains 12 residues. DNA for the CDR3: TGTGCCACCCCTGCCACCCTCTACGAGCAGTACTTC. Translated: CATPATLYEQYF.

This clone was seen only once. CDR3 region: CASRTAANTEAFF. In DNA, the CDR3 is TGCGCCAGCCGGACGGCCGCGAACACTGAAGCTTTCTTT. This chain links TRBV5-1 with TRBJ1-1; no definite D call. V shed 7 bases and J shed 1 base, with 11 bases lying between them. CDR3 size: 13 residues. Looked up from germline, CDR1 is SGHRS and CDR2 is YFSETQ.